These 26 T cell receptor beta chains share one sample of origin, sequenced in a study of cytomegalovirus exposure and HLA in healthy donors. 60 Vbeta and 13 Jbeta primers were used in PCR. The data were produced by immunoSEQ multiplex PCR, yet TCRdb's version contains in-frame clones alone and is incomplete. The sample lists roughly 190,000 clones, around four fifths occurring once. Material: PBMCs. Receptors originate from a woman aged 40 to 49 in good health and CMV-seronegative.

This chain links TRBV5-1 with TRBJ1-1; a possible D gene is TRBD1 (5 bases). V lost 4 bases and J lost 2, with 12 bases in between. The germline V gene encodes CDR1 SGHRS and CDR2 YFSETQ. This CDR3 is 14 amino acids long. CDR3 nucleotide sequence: TGCGCCAGCAGCGTAGAGACAGTTAACACTGAAGCTTTCTTT. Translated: CASSVETVNTEAFF.

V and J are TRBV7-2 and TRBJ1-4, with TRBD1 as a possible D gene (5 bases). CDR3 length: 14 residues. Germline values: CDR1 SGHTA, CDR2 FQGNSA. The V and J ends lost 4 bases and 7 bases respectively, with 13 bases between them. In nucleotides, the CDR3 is TGTGCCAGCAGCTCCAGGGCGTACGCTGAAAAACTGTTTTTT. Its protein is CASSSRAYAEKLFF. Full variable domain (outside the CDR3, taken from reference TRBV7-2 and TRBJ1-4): GAGVSQSPSNKVTEKGKDVELRCDPISGHTALYWYRQSLGQGLEFLIYFQGNSAPDKSGLPSDRFSAERTGGSVSTLTIQRTQQEDSAVYLCASSSRAYAEKLFFGSGTQLSVL.

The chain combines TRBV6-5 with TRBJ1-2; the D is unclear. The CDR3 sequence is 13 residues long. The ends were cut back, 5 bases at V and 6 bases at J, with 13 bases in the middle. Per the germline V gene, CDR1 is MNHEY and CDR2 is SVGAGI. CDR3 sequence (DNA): TGTGCCAGCAGTCCTGGGCGCAACCATGGCTACACCTTC. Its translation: CASSPGRNHGYTF.

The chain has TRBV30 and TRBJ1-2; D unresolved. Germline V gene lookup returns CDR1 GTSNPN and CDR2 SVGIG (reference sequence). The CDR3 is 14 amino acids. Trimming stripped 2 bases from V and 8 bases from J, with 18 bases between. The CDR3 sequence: CAWSFDQPTRGYTF. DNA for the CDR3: TGTGCCTGGAGTTTTGATCAACCTACCCGGGGCTACACCTTC.

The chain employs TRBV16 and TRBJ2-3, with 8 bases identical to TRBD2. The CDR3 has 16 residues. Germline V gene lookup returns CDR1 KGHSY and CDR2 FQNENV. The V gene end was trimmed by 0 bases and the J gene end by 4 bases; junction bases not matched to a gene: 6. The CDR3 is CASSQSPGLVADTQYF. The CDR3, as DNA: TGTGCCAGCAGCCAATCACCGGGACTAGTGGCAGATACGCAGTATTTT.

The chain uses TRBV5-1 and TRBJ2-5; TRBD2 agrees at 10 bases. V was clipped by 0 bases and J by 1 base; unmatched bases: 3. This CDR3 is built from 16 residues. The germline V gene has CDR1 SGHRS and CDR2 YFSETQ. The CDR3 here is CASSLDSSGSQETQYF. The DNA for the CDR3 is TGCGCCAGCAGCTTGGATTCTAGCGGGAGCCAAGAGACCCAGTACTTC.

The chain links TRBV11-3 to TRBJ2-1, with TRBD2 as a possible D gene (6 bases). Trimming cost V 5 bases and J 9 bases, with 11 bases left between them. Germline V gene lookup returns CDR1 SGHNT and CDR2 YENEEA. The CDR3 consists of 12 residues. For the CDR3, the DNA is TGTGCCAGCAGCCGGACTAAGGGTGAGCAGTTCTTC. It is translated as CASSRTKGEQFF. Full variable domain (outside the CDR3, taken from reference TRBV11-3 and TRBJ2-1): EAGVVQSPRYKIIEKKQPVAFWCNPISGHNTLYWYLQNLGQGPELLIRYENEEAVDDSQLPKDRFSAERLKGVDSTLKIQPAELGDSAVYLCASSRTKGEQFFGPGTRLTVL.

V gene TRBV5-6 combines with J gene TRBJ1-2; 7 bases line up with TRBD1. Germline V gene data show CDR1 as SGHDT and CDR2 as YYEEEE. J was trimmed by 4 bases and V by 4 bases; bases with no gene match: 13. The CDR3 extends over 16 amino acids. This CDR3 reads CASSRATGVLSYGYTF. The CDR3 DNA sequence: TGTGCCAGCAGCCGCGCCACAGGGGTTCTCTCCTATGGCTACACCTTC.

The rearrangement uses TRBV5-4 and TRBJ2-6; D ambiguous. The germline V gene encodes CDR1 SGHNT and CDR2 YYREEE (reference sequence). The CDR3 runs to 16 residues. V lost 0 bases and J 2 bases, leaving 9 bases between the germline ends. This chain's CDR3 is CASSLVVDTGANVLTF. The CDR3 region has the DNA TGTGCCAGCAGCTTGGTTGTAGATACTGGGGCCAACGTCCTGACTTTC.

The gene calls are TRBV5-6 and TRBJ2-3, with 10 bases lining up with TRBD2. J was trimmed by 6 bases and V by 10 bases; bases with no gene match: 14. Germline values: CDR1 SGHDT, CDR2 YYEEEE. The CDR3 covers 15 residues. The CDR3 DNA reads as TGTGCCTGGAGGGTTAGCGGGAGGTCTGAGGATACGCAGTATTTT. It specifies CAWRVSGRSEDTQYF.

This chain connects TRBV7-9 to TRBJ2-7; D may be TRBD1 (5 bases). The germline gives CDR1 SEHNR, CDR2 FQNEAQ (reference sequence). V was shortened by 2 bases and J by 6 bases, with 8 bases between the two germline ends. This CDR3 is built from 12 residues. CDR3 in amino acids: CASSLLGLEQYF. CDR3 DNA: TGTGCCAGCAGCTTATTGGGGCTCGAGCAGTACTTC.

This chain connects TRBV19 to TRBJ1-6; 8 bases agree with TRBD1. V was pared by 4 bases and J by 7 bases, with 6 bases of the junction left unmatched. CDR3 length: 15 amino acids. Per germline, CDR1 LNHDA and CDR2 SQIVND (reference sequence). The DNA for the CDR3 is TGTGCCAGTAGTACTTCGACAGGGGCGAATTCACCCCTCCACTTT. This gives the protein CASSTSTGANSPLHF.

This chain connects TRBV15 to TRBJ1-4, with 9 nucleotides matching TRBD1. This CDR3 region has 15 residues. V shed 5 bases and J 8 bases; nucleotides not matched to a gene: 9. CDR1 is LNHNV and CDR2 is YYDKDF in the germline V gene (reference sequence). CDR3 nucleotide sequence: TGTGCCACCAGCTCTCGGGACAGGGTCGGAGAAAAACTGTTTTTT. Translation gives CATSSRDRVGEKLFF.

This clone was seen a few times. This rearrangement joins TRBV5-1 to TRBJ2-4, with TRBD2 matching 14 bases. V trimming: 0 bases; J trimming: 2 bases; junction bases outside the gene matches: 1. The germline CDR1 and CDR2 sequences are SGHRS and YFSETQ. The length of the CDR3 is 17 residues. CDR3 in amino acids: CASSLGLAGGSKNIQYF. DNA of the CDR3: TGCGCCAGCAGCTTGGGACTAGCGGGAGGGTCCAAAAACATTCAGTACTTC. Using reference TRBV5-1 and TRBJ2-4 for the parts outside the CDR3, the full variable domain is KAGVTQTPRYLIKTRGQQVTLSCSPISGHRSVSWYQQTPGQGLQFLFEYFSETQRNKGNFPGRFSGRQFSNSRSEMNVSTLELGDSALYLCASSLGLAGGSKNIQYFGAGTRLSVL.

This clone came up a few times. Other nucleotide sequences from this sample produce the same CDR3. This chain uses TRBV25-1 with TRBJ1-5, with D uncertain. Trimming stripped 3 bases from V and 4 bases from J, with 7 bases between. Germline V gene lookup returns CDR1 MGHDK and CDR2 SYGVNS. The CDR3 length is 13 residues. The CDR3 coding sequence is TGTGCCAGCAGTGATAGAGGGAATCAGCCCCAGCATTTT. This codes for CASSDRGNQPQHF.

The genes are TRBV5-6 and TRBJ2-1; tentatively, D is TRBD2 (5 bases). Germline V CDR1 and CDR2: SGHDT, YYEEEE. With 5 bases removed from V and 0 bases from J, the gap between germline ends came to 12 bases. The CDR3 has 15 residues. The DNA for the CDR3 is TGTGCCAGCAGAGAGAGCGGAGGCTCCTACAATGAGCAGTTCTTC. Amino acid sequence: CASRESGGSYNEQFF.

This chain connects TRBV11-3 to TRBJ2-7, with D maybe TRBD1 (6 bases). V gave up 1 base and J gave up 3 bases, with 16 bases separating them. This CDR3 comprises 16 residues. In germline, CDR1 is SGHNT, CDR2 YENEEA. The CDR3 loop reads CASSLGPGELDYEQYV. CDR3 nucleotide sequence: TGTGCCAGCAGCTTAGGGCCAGGGGAGCTTGACTACGAGCAGTACGTC.

The chain's CDR3 is CASSMRTGQETQYF. CDR3 DNA: TGTGCCAGTAGTATGAGGACAGGCCAAGAGACCCAGTACTTC. V and J are TRBV19 and TRBJ2-5, with TRBD1 matching over 7 bases. J was trimmed by 1 base and V by 3 bases; bases with no gene match: 2. This CDR3 contains 14 residues. CDR1 and CDR2 from the germline V gene are LNHDA and SQIVND (reference sequence). The full variable domain, rest sourced from reference TRBV19 and TRBJ2-5, is DGGITQSPKYLFRKEGQNVTLSCEQNLNHDAMYWYRQDPGQGLRLIYYSQIVNDFQKGDIAEGYSVSREKKESFPLTVTSAQKNPTAFYLCASSMRTGQETQYFGPGTRLLVL.

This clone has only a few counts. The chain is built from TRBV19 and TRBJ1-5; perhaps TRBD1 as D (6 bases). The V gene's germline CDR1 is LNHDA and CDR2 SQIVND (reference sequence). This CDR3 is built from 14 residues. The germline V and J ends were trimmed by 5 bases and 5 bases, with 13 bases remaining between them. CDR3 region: CASSATGLHQPQHF. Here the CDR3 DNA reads TGTGCCAGTAGTGCAACAGGGTTACATCAGCCCCAGCATTTT. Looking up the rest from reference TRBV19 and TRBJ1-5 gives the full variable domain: DGGITQSPKYLFRKEGQNVTLSCEQNLNHDAMYWYRQDPGQGLRLIYYSQIVNDFQKGDIAEGYSVSREKKESFPLTVTSAQKNPTAFYLCASSATGLHQPQHFGDGTRLSIL.

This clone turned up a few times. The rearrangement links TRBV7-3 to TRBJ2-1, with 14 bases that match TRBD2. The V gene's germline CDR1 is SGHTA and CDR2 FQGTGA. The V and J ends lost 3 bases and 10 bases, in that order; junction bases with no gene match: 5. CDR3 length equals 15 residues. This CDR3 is CASSLGLAGASEQFF. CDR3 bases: TGTGCCAGCAGCTTGGGACTAGCGGGAGCATCCGAGCAGTTCTTC.

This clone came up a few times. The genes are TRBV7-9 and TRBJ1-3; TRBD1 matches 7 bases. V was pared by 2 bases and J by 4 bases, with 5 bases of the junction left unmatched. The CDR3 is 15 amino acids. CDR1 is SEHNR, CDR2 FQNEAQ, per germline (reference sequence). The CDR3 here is CASSLSQGMGNTIYF. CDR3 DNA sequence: TGTGCCAGCAGCTTATCACAGGGGATGGGAAACACCATATATTTT.

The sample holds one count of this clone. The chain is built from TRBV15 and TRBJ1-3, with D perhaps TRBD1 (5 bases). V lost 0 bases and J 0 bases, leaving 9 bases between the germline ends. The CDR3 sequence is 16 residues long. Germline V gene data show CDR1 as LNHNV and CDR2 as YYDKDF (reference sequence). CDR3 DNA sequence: TGTGCCACCAGCAGAGATCGGGGGGTCTCTGGAAACACCATATATTTT. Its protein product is CATSRDRGVSGNTIYF.

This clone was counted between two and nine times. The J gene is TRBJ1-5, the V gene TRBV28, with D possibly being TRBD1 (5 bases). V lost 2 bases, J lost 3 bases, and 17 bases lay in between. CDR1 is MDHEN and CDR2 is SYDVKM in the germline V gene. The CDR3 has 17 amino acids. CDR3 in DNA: TGTGCCAGCAGTTTAAGAGTAGAGAGACAGCACAATCAGCCCCAGCATTTT. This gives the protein CASSLRVERQHNQPQHF. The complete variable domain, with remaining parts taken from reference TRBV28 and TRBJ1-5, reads DVKVTQSSRYLVKRTGEKVFLECVQDMDHENMFWYRQDPGLGLRLIYFSYDVKMKEKGDIPEGYSVSREKKERFSLILESASTNQTSMYLCASSLRVERQHNQPQHFGDGTRLSIL.

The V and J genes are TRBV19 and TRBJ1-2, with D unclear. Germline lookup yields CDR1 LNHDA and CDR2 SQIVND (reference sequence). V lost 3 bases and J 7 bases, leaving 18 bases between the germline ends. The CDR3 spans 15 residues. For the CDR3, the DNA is TGTGCCAGTAGTATCGGCGGACCCTCCAGCGGTGGCTACACCTTC. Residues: CASSIGGPSSGGYTF.

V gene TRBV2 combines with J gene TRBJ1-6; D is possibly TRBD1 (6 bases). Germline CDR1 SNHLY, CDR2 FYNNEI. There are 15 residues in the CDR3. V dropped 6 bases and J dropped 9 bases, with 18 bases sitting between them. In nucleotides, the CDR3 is TGTGCCAGCAGCTTACAGGGAAGGGAGAGTTCACCCCTCCACTTT. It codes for CASSLQGRESSPLHF.

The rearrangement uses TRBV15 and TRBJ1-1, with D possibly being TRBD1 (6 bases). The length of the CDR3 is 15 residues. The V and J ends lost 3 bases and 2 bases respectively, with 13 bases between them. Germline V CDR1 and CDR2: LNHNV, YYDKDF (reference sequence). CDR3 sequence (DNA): TGTGCCACCAGCAGGGACAGCGCGAGAAACACTGAAGCTTTCTTT. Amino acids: CATSRDSARNTEAFF.